This T cell receptor beta chain was retrieved from a study of blood T cell repertoires in COVID-19. Study context: Italy, Spain and the United States were the sources of the convalescent and acute COVID-19 samples.

The CDR3 totals 13 residues. Germline V gene sequence: CDR1 GTSNPN, CDR2 SVGIG (reference sequence). The V segment lost 8 bases and the J segment 4 bases; nucleotides outside the gene matches: 10. Recruited during active infection, patients (from Seattle) were subsequently followed longitudinally. Using immunoSEQ multiplex PCR, the repertoire was profiled, and TCRdb retains in-frame clones only, with some absent. The sample has around 260,000 clones, 70% to 85% seen once. V gene TRBV30 combines with J gene TRBJ1-2, with 7 bases that match TRBD1. Sequenced: peripheral blood. The TCR comes from a human donor with COVID-19, enrolled during active disease. The donor label of this sample is uncertain. This CDR3 reads CAQRTGYFYGYTF. CDR3 coding DNA: TGTGCCCAAAGGACAGGCTACTTCTATGGCTACACCTTC.